A single sample is the source of the 30 T cell receptor beta chains below, sequenced in a study of CD8 T cells in Susac syndrome. Random hexamers were used to reverse transcribe an amount of about 0.45 to 1 ug RNA. Via MiXCR, TCRdb re-called the immunoSEQ multiplex PCR reads, giving one row per CDR3 protein. The sample records over 200,000 distinct CDR3 sequences, more than 85% being singletons. The sequenced material came from CD4+ T cells from PBMCs. Source of these receptors: a human donor with multiple sclerosis.

This chain connects TRBV6-5 to TRBJ1-6, with 10 positions matching TRBD1. The CDR3 covers 14 residues. V dropped 4 bases and J dropped 10; count of bases not matched to a gene: 4. From germline, CDR1 is MNHEY and CDR2 SVGAGI. CDR3 sequence: CASSFGQGDSPLHF. The CDR3 coding sequence is TGTGCCAGCAGTTTCGGACAGGGGGACTCACCCCTCCACTTT.

This sequence joins TRBV6-5 and TRBJ1-6, with D unclear. V was trimmed by 6 bases and J by 9 bases, leaving 18 bases between them. The length of the CDR3 is 15 residues. Germline V gene data show CDR1 as MNHEY and CDR2 as SVGAGI. The CDR3 loop reads CASSPSFGDPSPLHF. Here the CDR3 DNA reads TGTGCCAGCAGCCCCTCCTTCGGGGATCCTTCACCCCTCCACTTT.

The chain links TRBV10-3 to TRBJ2-1; the match to TRBD1 covers 12 bases. From germline, CDR1 is ENHRY and CDR2 SYGVKD. CDR3 size: 15 residues. V gave up 4 bases and J gave up 5 bases; unmatched junction bases: 3. The CDR3 bases are TGTGCCATCAGTGTAGGGACAGGGGGCCACAATGAGCAGTTCTTC. Its protein product is CAISVGTGGHNEQFF.

As DNA, the CDR3 is TGTGCTAGTGGTTCGCTCACAGGGAACCAGTACTTC. This sequence encodes CASGSLTGNQYF. The genes are TRBV12-5 and TRBJ2-5, with D possibly matching TRBD1 (6 bases). The germline gives CDR1 LGHNT, CDR2 FRNRAP. The CDR3 consists of 12 residues. V shed 4 bases and J shed 10 bases, with 13 bases lying between them.

This chain uses TRBV3-1 with TRBJ1-1; D is unclear. Germline-derived CDR1 and CDR2 are LGHDT and YNNKEL (reference sequence). This CDR3 spans 12 amino acids. Trimming removed 2 bases at V and 7 bases at J, with 8 bases between. The CDR3, as DNA: TGTGCCAGCAGCCAAATTAGACATGAAGCTTTCTTT. It is translated as CASSQIRHEAFF.

The V and J genes are TRBV30 and TRBJ2-3; D perhaps matches TRBD2 (6 bases). The ends were cut back, 3 bases at V and 1 base at J, with 8 bases in the middle. The germline gives CDR1 GTSNPN, CDR2 SVGIG (reference sequence). The CDR3 runs to 13 residues. The CDR3 region is CAWSGSRTDTQYF. The DNA for the CDR3 is TGTGCCTGGAGCGGGAGTCGCACAGATACGCAGTATTTT.

V and J are TRBV7-8 and TRBJ2-3; D is undetermined. This CDR3 is built from 12 residues. The germline V and J ends were trimmed by 5 bases and 3 bases, with 6 bases remaining between them. Germline CDR1 reads SGHVS; CDR2 reads FQNEAQ. For the CDR3, the DNA is TGTGCCAGCAGCGCCCCAACAGATACGCAGTATTTT. Its translation: CASSAPTDTQYF.

The CDR3 reads CSASGQGGRQETQYF. In DNA form, the CDR3 reads TGCAGTGCTTCAGGACAGGGAGGGAGACAAGAGACCCAGTACTTC. The genes are TRBV20-1 and TRBJ2-5; tentatively, D is TRBD1 (8 bases). This CDR3 is 15 amino acids long. Germline V CDR1 and CDR2: DFQATT, SNEGSKA (reference sequence). The V end lost 5 bases, the J end lost 2 bases, and 18 bases lay between the germline ends.

The chain combines TRBV12-3 or TRBV12-4 with TRBJ1-5; a weak D match, TRBD1 (5 bases). The CDR3 sequence is 15 residues long. The V and J ends lost 5 bases and 4 bases respectively, with 15 bases between them. The CDR3 DNA sequence: TGTGCCAGCAGTCCCGGGGAGGGGCGGAATCAGCCCCAGCATTTT. This gives the protein CASSPGEGRNQPQHF.

The chain recombines TRBV5-4 with TRBJ2-7; no reliable D call. Trimming pared 0 bases from V and 2 bases from J, leaving 3 bases between. The CDR3 sequence is 12 residues long. The germline V gene encodes CDR1 SGHNT and CDR2 YYREEE (reference sequence). The CDR3 is CASSLDTYEQYF. The CDR3, as DNA: TGTGCCAGCAGCTTGGACACCTACGAGCAGTACTTC. Based on the CDR3 plus reference TRBV5-4 and TRBJ2-7, the full variable domain is ETGVTQSPTHLIKTRGQQVTLRCSSQSGHNTVSWYQQALGQGPQFIFQYYREEENGRGNFPPRFSGLQFPNYSSELNVNALELDDSALYLCASSLDTYEQYFGPGTRLTVT.

The rearrangement joins TRBV6-6 to TRBJ1-1; D is unclear. The V end was cut by 6 bases, the J end by 4 bases, with 9 bases between. CDR1 and CDR2 from the germline V gene are MNHNY and SVGAGI (reference sequence). The CDR3 sequence is 12 residues long. The CDR3 region is CASSRPLTEAFF. CDR3 nucleotides: TGTGCCAGCAGCCGACCCCTCACTGAAGCTTTCTTT.

The chain has TRBV10-3 and TRBJ2-1; D is unresolved. Per the germline V gene, CDR1 is ENHRY and CDR2 is SYGVKD. Trimming stripped 6 bases from V and 0 bases from J, with 12 bases between. The CDR3 runs 15 residues. In DNA form, the CDR3 reads TGTGCCATCAGCTCGACACCGACCTCCTACAATGAGCAGTTCTTC. It codes for CAISSTPTSYNEQFF.

The table lists this clonotype with a count of one. The J gene is TRBJ2-5, the V gene TRBV7-3; no reliable D call. The V end lost 3 bases, the J end lost 1 base, and 9 bases lay between the germline ends. Germline-derived CDR1 and CDR2 are SGHTA and FQGTGA. CDR3 length equals 14 residues. The CDR3 DNA sequence: TGTGCCAGCAGCTTCCGCGGCCCCCAAGAGACCCAGTACTTC. It encodes CASSFRGPQETQYF.

This chain connects TRBV19 to TRBJ1-1, with D possibly TRBD1 on 6 matching bases. This CDR3 region has 14 residues. From germline, CDR1 is LNHDA and CDR2 SQIVND (reference sequence). Trimming removed 5 bases from V and 5 bases from J, with 15 bases in between. The CDR3 nucleotides are TGTGCCAGTAGTCACACAGGGTACAGGACTGAAGCTTTCTTT. Its protein is CASSHTGYRTEAFF.

The chain joins TRBV9 to TRBJ2-5, with D perhaps TRBD1 (6 bases). V was clipped by 3 bases and J by 5 bases, with 23 bases between them. The CDR3 extends over 17 amino acids. The V gene's germline CDR1 is SGDLS and CDR2 YYNGEE. The chain's CDR3 is CASSASAGQSGRETQYF. CDR3 DNA sequence: TGTGCCAGCAGCGCCTCGGCCGGACAGTCGGGTCGGGAGACCCAGTACTTC.

V is TRBV3-1 and J is TRBJ2-1; 12 nucleotides align to TRBD2. Germline assignment: CDR1 LGHDT and CDR2 YNNKEL (reference sequence). V lost 5 bases to trimming and J lost 8 bases; unmatched junction nucleotides: 7. The CDR3 covers 15 residues. The CDR3, as DNA: TGTGCCAGCAGCTTCCGACTAGCGGGGGCTGATGAGCAGTTCTTC. Translated: CASSFRLAGADEQFF.

V is TRBV20-1 and J is TRBJ1-4; no firm D call. The CDR3 is 12 residues long. Germline lookup yields CDR1 DFQATT and CDR2 SNEGSKA (reference sequence). Trimming cost V 7 bases and J 5 bases, with 11 bases left between them. The CDR3 nucleotides read TGCAGTGTAGGCAGGCAAAATGAAAAACTGTTTTTT. This gives the protein CSVGRQNEKLFF.

The CDR3 DNA is TGTGCCTGGGAGGCGTCAGCTAGCACAGATACGCAGTATTTT. Translating gives CAWEASASTDTQYF. The chain recombines TRBV30 with TRBJ2-3; D not certain. Germline V gene data show CDR1 as GTSNPN and CDR2 as SVGIG (reference sequence). The CDR3 length is 14 residues. Trimming left V 5 bases short and J 0 bases short, with 12 bases between.

The CDR3 DNA sequence: TGTGCCAGCAGCTTAATTGGACGGATGAACACTGAAGCTTTCTTT. Protein product: CASSLIGRMNTEAFF. The rearrangement uses TRBV5-4 and TRBJ1-1; no clear D. The CDR3 length is 15 residues. Germline V gene sequence: CDR1 SGHNT, CDR2 YYREEE (reference sequence). V was shortened by 2 bases and J by 0 bases, with 11 bases between the two germline ends.

The rearrangement links TRBV20-1 to TRBJ2-7; D is possibly TRBD1 (5 bases). The CDR3 is 11 amino acids. Trimming took off 3 bases at V and 6 bases at J, with 9 bases between the two ends. CDR1 is DFQATT, CDR2 SNEGSKA, per germline (reference sequence). CDR3: CSASLDSEQYF. The CDR3 DNA reads as TGCAGTGCTAGTTTAGACAGCGAGCAGTACTTC.

This rearrangement joins TRBV29-1 to TRBJ2-5, with D perhaps matching TRBD1 (6 bases). The ends were cut back, 4 bases at V and 5 bases at J, with 17 bases in the middle. Germline CDR1 and CDR2: SQVTM and ANQGSEA. The CDR3 spans 14 residues. The CDR3 spells CSVVGGLVGETQYF. The CDR3 DNA is TGCAGCGTTGTTGGGGGCCTGGTGGGGGAGACCCAGTACTTC.

V is TRBV27 and J is TRBJ2-1, with a tentative D call TRBD2 (6 bases). Trimming left V 3 bases short and J 0 bases short, with 15 bases between. CDR1 MNHEY and CDR2 SMNVEV come from the germline V gene (reference sequence). This CDR3 is built from 17 residues. DNA for the CDR3: TGTGCCAGCAGTTTCAGTGGCGGGAAATACTCCTACAATGAGCAGTTCTTC. The encoded protein is CASSFSGGKYSYNEQFF.

The chain couples TRBV2 to TRBJ1-1, with TRBD1 matching 8 bases. V lost 8 bases to trimming and J lost 7 bases; unmatched junction nucleotides: 15. CDR3 size: 15 residues. CDR1 and CDR2 from the germline V gene are SNHLY and FYNNEI. CDR3 nucleotides: TGTGCCAGCTCTAGGTATACAGGGGGTTTACTTGAAGCTTTCTTT. As protein: CASSRYTGGLLEAFF.

The chain recombines TRBV30 with TRBJ1-2, with a weak D call TRBD1 (6 bases). Germline V gives CDR1 GTSNPN, CDR2 SVGIG (reference sequence). CDR3 length equals 14 residues. The V gene lost 4 bases and the J gene lost 4 bases, with 16 bases spanning the gap. The CDR3 coding sequence is TGTGCCTGGACCCTTGACAGGCCATCCTATGGCTACACCTTC. It codes for CAWTLDRPSYGYTF.

The rearrangement uses TRBV5-1 and TRBJ2-3, with 11 nucleotides matching TRBD1. The CDR3 runs 15 residues. The V gene's germline CDR1 is SGHRS and CDR2 YFSETQ. J gave up 4 bases and V 5 bases, and 6 bases lay outside the gene matches. The DNA of the CDR3 is TGCGCCAGCAGAGCGGACAGGGGGCGCCCAGATACGCAGTATTTT. This sequence encodes CASRADRGRPDTQYF. Supplemented by reference TRBV5-1 and TRBJ2-3, the full variable domain reads KAGVTQTPRYLIKTRGQQVTLSCSPISGHRSVSWYQQTPGQGLQFLFEYFSETQRNKGNFPGRFSGRQFSNSRSEMNVSTLELGDSALYLCASRADRGRPDTQYFGPGTRLTVL.

This chain links TRBV7-2 with TRBJ1-1; D unresolved. Trimming removed 4 bases from V and 3 bases from J, with 3 bases in between. The CDR3 has 11 residues. CDR1 is SGHTA, CDR2 FQGNSA, per germline. This CDR3 reads CASSWDTEAFF. In nucleotides, the CDR3 is TGTGCCAGCAGCTGGGACACTGAAGCTTTCTTT.

The V call is TRBV20-1, the J call TRBJ1-5; D is possibly TRBD1 (6 bases). Germline V lookup: CDR1 DFQATT, CDR2 SNEGSKA (reference sequence). This CDR3 spans 19 amino acids. The germline V and J ends were trimmed by 0 bases and 5 bases, with 26 bases remaining between them. This CDR3 reads CSARDARRSGQQGDQPQHF. CDR3 sequence (DNA): TGCAGTGCTAGAGATGCTCGTAGGTCTGGGCAACAGGGCGATCAGCCCCAGCATTTT.

The chain couples TRBV30 to TRBJ1-5; 9 bases agree with TRBD1. V was pared by 2 bases and J by 6 bases, with 14 bases of the junction left unmatched. Germline V lookup: CDR1 GTSNPN, CDR2 SVGIG (reference sequence). The CDR3 is made up of 17 amino acids. The CDR3 coding sequence is TGTGCCTGGAGTTCCCGCCGGGACAGGGCGTTAGGTCAGCCCCAGCATTTT. This translates into CAWSSRRDRALGQPQHF.

This clonotype was observed once. This rearrangement joins TRBV29-1 to TRBJ2-5; TRBD2 aligns across 12 bases. The CDR3 totals 15 residues. V shed 4 bases, J shed 3 bases, and the junction held 6 bases outside the gene matches. Germline V gives CDR1 SQVTM, CDR2 ANQGSEA. The CDR3 coding sequence is TGCAGCGTTGCGACTAGCGGGGGATCAAAAGAGACCCAGTACTTC. Translation: CSVATSGGSKETQYF.

The chain links TRBV24-1 to TRBJ2-4; 11 nucleotides agree with TRBD1. Germline V gene data show CDR1 as KGHDR and CDR2 as SFDVKD. With 3 bases clipped from V and 7 bases from J, the junction kept 1 base outside the gene matches. The length of the CDR3 is 14 residues. As DNA, the CDR3 is TGTGCCACCAGTGATGGACAGGGGGCGAACATTCAGTACTTC. Its translation is CATSDGQGANIQYF.